This TCR beta chain was observed in a study of technical replicates of blood from a few donors. Clones were read by immunoSEQ multiplex PCR, and TCRdb kept only the in-frame ones, dropping some. Of almost 70,000 clones in the sample, over 75% are singletons; the top ten hold 4.6%. Input material: PBMCs. The sequence was collected from a human donor in good health. Some clones in this sample may be carry-over from other donors' samples.

The CDR3 is CASSTRDCQETQYF. CDR3 DNA: TGTGCCAGCAGCACCCGGGACTGCCAAGAGACCCAGTACTTC. The chain carries TRBV12-1 and TRBJ2-5; the table's TRBD2 call for D was not verified on the DNA. TRBV12-1 is designated a pseudogene. The length of the CDR3 is 14 residues.